This T cell receptor (beta chain) originates from a study of control samples from healthy donors and cancer patients. TCRdb's copy holds only in-frame clones and misses some; the assay was immunoSEQ multiplex PCR. The sample comprises about 51,000 clones, about 90% of which are singletons, and 40% rests with the top ten. This clone was recorded only once. Deletions cut 4 bases from V and 3 bases from J, with 14 bases between. The CDR3 runs 15 residues. The germline V gene has CDR1 SEHNR and CDR2 FQNEAQ (reference sequence). The TCR was taken from a man between 50 and 59 years old with head and neck cancer. The chain carries TRBV7-9 and TRBJ2-3; D is uncertain. Material for sequencing was PBMCs. CDR3 sequence (DNA): TGTGCCAGCAGCTACGGTCAGCAAACAACAGATACGCAGTATTTT. Its protein product is CASSYGQQTTDTQYF. Complete variable domain (other parts from reference TRBV7-9 and TRBJ2-3): DTGVSQNPRHKITKRGQNVTFRCDPISEHNRLYWYRQTLGQGPEFLTYFQNEAQLEKSRLLSDRFSAERPKGSFSTLEIQRTEQGDSAMYLCASSYGQQTTDTQYFGPGTRLTVL.